The 2 T cell receptor beta chains below were found in one sample sequenced in a study of blood T cell repertoires in COVID-19. Clones were read by immunoSEQ multiplex PCR, and TCRdb kept only the in-frame ones, dropping some. The sample lists tens of thousands of clones, 86% occurring once. Sequencing was carried out using peripheral blood. The origin of the receptors is an elderly man with active COVID-19.

This clone was recorded once. CDR3 DNA: TGCGCCAGCAGTCACCCCCCCCCGAGGACAGGGGCCTACAATGAGCAGTTCTTC. Translated: CASSHPPPRTGAYNEQFF. The V call is TRBV23-1, the J call TRBJ2-1, with 9 bases aligning to TRBD1. TRBV23-1 has ORF status, its function being uncertain. The length of the CDR3 is 18 residues. The junction had 11 bases not matched to a gene; V was cut back by 3 bases and J by 2 bases.

This clone was picked up one time. The chain has TRBV15 and TRBJ2-5; 8 bases align to TRBD1. This CDR3 contains 16 residues. Germline CDR1 and CDR2: LNHNV and YYDKDF (reference sequence). V lost 2 bases to trimming and J lost 0 bases; unmatched junction nucleotides: 5. This CDR3 reads CATSRPKDRDQETQYF. The CDR3 bases are TGTGCCACCAGCAGACCTAAGGACAGGGACCAAGAGACCCAGTACTTC.